These 10 T cell receptor beta chains were sequenced from one sample in a study of blood T cell repertoires in COVID-19. The protocol was immunoSEQ multiplex PCR, while the TCRdb copy is restricted to in-frame clones and leaves out a portion. The data contain some 170,000 clones, 81% of them singletons. Sample: peripheral blood. The receptors were gathered from a woman aged 35 to 49 with COVID-19, enrolled during active disease.

DNA for the CDR3: TGTGCCAGCAGCCCTAGCGGGATCTACGAGCAGTACTTC. Translating gives CASSPSGIYEQYF. The chain couples TRBV27 to TRBJ2-7; TRBD2 matches at 9 bases. The CDR3 sequence is 13 residues long. Losses at the gene ends were 6 bases for V and 3 bases for J; bases not matched to a gene: 3. From germline, CDR1 is MNHEY and CDR2 SMNVEV (reference sequence).

This clone was picked up a small number of times. This chain uses TRBV5-1 with TRBJ2-2; possibly TRBD1 for D (6 bases). The CDR3 extends over 14 amino acids. V was clipped by 5 bases and J by 4 bases, with 12 bases between them. CDR1 and CDR2 (germline): SGHRS, YFSETQ. Written as DNA, the CDR3 is TGCGCCAGCAGAGCGACAGGAGTCACCGGGGAGCTGTTTTTT. This sequence encodes CASRATGVTGELFF.

V usage is TRBV11-2 and J usage is TRBJ1-2; 8 bases align to TRBD1. The germline CDR1 and CDR2 sequences are SGHAT and FQNNGV. The junction had 5 bases not matched to a gene; V was cut back by 4 bases and J by 4 bases. The CDR3 sequence is 14 residues long. CDR3 bases: TGTGCCAGCAGCTCCATAGGGACAGGCTATGGCTACACCTTC. Protein product: CASSSIGTGYGYTF.

The rearrangement joins TRBV6-5 to TRBJ2-3; the match to TRBD1 covers 7 bases. From germline, CDR1 is MNHEY and CDR2 SVGAGI. The CDR3 contains 16 residues. With V trimmed by 2 bases and J by 1 base, 6 bases remained unmatched. CDR3 residues: CASSYTTGLGTDTQYF. CDR3 in DNA: TGTGCCAGCAGTTACACGACAGGGCTGGGCACAGATACGCAGTATTTT.

The chain carries TRBV30 and TRBJ2-5, with 7 bases identical to TRBD1. The CDR3 spans 11 residues. In germline, CDR1 is GTSNPN, CDR2 SVGIG (reference sequence). The CDR3 nucleotides are TGTGTGACAGGGCAGGGAGAGACCCAGTACTTC. Protein sequence: CVTGQGETQYF.

V usage is TRBV5-6 and J usage is TRBJ2-1; TRBD2 agrees at 7 bases. Germline CDR1 SGHDT, CDR2 YYEEEE. J was trimmed by 3 bases and V by 4 bases; bases with no gene match: 4. The CDR3 has 14 amino acids. CDR3 region: CASSRPGGYNEQFF. CDR3 coding DNA: TGTGCCAGCAGCCGCCCGGGGGGCTACAATGAGCAGTTCTTC. The variable domain in full, completed from reference TRBV5-6 and TRBJ2-1, reads DAGVTQSPTHLIKTRGQQVTLRCSPKSGHDTVSWYQQALGQGPQFIFQYYEEEERQRGNFPDRFSGHQFPNYSSELNVNALLLGDSALYLCASSRPGGYNEQFFGPGTRLTVL.

CDR3 residues: CASGTNYEQYV. For the CDR3, the DNA is TGTGCCAGCGGGACTAACTACGAGCAGTACGTC. The chain recombines TRBV27 with TRBJ2-7; TRBD2 matches 7 bases. Germline assignment: CDR1 MNHEY and CDR2 SMNVEV (reference sequence). Trimming at V came to 8 bases and at J to 3 bases, leaving 1 base not matched to a gene. There are 11 residues in the CDR3.

A single count supports this clone. The rearrangement links TRBV6-2 or TRBV6-3 to TRBJ1-1; no clear D gene. This CDR3 has 12 amino acids. V was shortened by 0 bases and J by 5 bases, with 4 bases between the two germline ends. The germline CDR1 and CDR2 sequences are MNHEY and SVGEGT. CDR3 nucleotide sequence: TGTGCCAGCAGTTACTCAGCAACTGAAGCTTTCTTT. Amino acids: CASSYSATEAFF.

The count of this clone is one. This chain links TRBV19 with TRBJ1-1, with no clear D. Trimming removed 6 bases at V and 4 bases at J, with 9 bases between. This CDR3 has 12 amino acids. Germline CDR1 and CDR2: LNHDA and SQIVND (reference sequence). This chain's CDR3 is CASSPGSTEAFF. CDR3 coding DNA: TGTGCCAGTAGCCCGGGGAGCACTGAAGCTTTCTTT.

The chain has TRBV6-5 and TRBJ1-4; D perhaps matches TRBD1 (5 bases). The V end lost 10 bases, the J end lost 7 bases, and 13 bases lay between the germline ends. The CDR3 runs to 12 residues. The germline CDR1 and CDR2 sequences are MNHEY and SVGAGI. This chain's CDR3 is CATYRQGEKLFF. CDR3 DNA sequence: TGTGCCACTTATCGCCAGGGTGAAAAACTGTTTTTT.